This passage covers 30 T cell receptor beta chains from one sample sequenced in a study of CD8 T cells in Susac syndrome. When the RNA was reverse transcribed, random hexamers were used with an input of roughly 0.45 to 1 ug. TCRdb re-called the immunoSEQ multiplex PCR reads with MiXCR, one entry per CDR3 protein. This table has 100,000 or so distinct CDR3 sequences, roughly 96% appearing once. The sequencing input was CD8+ T cells from PBMCs. The source of these receptors is a human donor with Susac syndrome.

The chain has TRBV20-1 and TRBJ2-1; TRBD2 agrees at 7 bases. Germline-derived CDR1 and CDR2 are DFQATT and SNEGSKA (reference sequence). The CDR3 loop spans 14 amino acids. V lost 5 bases, J lost 7 bases, and 11 bases stayed unmatched. The CDR3 region is CSAPTQSGVNEQFF. Written as DNA, the CDR3 is TGCAGTGCTCCGACCCAGAGCGGGGTAAATGAGCAGTTCTTC.

This clonotype appeared once. The chain employs TRBV3-1 and TRBJ2-1; 7 bases map to TRBD2. CDR3 size: 16 residues. V was clipped by 0 bases and J by 8 bases; unmatched bases: 10. CDR1 and CDR2 from the germline V gene are LGHDT and YNNKEL (reference sequence). The CDR3 sequence is CASSQDRGGRDHEQFF. CDR3 coding DNA: TGTGCCAGCAGCCAAGATCGTGGAGGGAGGGACCATGAGCAGTTCTTC.

The sample holds one count of this clonotype. V is TRBV6-2 or TRBV6-3 and J is TRBJ1-1; TRBD1 matches at 9 bases. Germline lookup yields CDR1 MNHEY and CDR2 SVGEGT. The CDR3 covers 15 residues. V lost 5 bases to trimming and J lost 1 base; unmatched junction nucleotides: 5. This CDR3 is CASSTPGQGNTEAFF. The CDR3, as DNA: TGTGCCAGCAGTACGCCGGGACAGGGGAACACTGAAGCTTTCTTT.

The chain has TRBV7-3 and TRBJ2-1; D gene uncertain. Germline V gene data show CDR1 as SGHTA and CDR2 as FQGTGA. The CDR3 covers 12 residues. Trimming left V 2 bases short and J 10 bases short, with 9 bases between. The CDR3: CASSLSLGEQFF. The CDR3 nucleotides read TGTGCCAGCAGCTTATCCTTGGGGGAGCAGTTCTTC. The full variable domain, in which reference TRBV7-3 and TRBJ2-1 provide the parts outside the CDR3, is GAGVSQTPSNKVTEKGKYVELRCDPISGHTALYWYRQSLGQGPEFLIYFQGTGAADDSGLPNDRFFAVRPEGSVSTLKIQRTERGDSAVYLCASSLSLGEQFFGPGTRLTVL.

The chain employs TRBV2 and TRBJ2-1; no firm D call. The CDR3 totals 10 residues. The germline gives CDR1 SNHLY, CDR2 FYNNEI. Between the trimmed V and J ends, which lost 5 bases and 7 bases, there was a span of 3 bases. This CDR3 is CASSPNEQFF. In nucleotides, the CDR3 is TGTGCCAGCAGTCCGAATGAGCAGTTCTTC. Drawing the rest from reference TRBV2 and TRBJ2-1, the complete variable domain is EPEVTQTPSHQVTQMGQEVILRCVPISNHLYFYWYRQILGQKVEFLVSFYNNEISEKSEIFDDQFSVERPDGSNFTLKIRSTKLEDSAMYFCASSPNEQFFGPGTRLTVL.

The V and J genes are TRBV28 and TRBJ2-1; maybe TRBD1 (6 bases). CDR1 is MDHEN and CDR2 is SYDVKM in the germline V gene. The CDR3 has 14 amino acids. The V end was cut by 6 bases, the J end by 2 bases, with 11 bases between. The CDR3 is CASRTPGAYNEQFF. The CDR3 DNA sequence: TGTGCCAGCAGGACCCCAGGGGCCTACAATGAGCAGTTCTTC. Based on the CDR3 plus reference TRBV28 and TRBJ2-1, the full variable domain is DVKVTQSSRYLVKRTGEKVFLECVQDMDHENMFWYRQDPGLGLRLIYFSYDVKMKEKGDIPEGYSVSREKKERFSLILESASTNQTSMYLCASRTPGAYNEQFFGPGTRLTVL.

The chain carries TRBV4-1 and TRBJ1-2, with D unclear. The CDR3 consists of 13 residues. V was trimmed by 2 bases and J by 4 bases, leaving 8 bases between them. Germline V gene lookup returns CDR1 MGHRA and CDR2 YSYEKL. CDR3 sequence (DNA): TGCGCCAGCAGCCAACTTAGCTCCTATGGCTACACCTTC. Translating gives CASSQLSSYGYTF.

V usage is TRBV18 and J usage is TRBJ2-1, with unresolved D. Trimming stripped 5 bases from V and 9 bases from J, with 11 bases between. Per the germline V gene, CDR1 is KGHSH and CDR2 is LQKENI. The CDR3 loop spans 12 amino acids. The CDR3: CASSGPIGEQFF. In nucleotides, the CDR3 is TGTGCCAGCTCAGGACCGATCGGTGAGCAGTTCTTC.

The chain uses TRBV5-4 and TRBJ2-1; D gene uncertain. V was trimmed by 1 base and J by 6 bases, leaving 8 bases between them. The CDR3 is made up of 13 amino acids. Germline CDR1 reads SGHNT; CDR2 reads YYREEE (reference sequence). CDR3 in amino acids: CASSLYATNEQFF. DNA of the CDR3: TGTGCCAGCAGCTTGTACGCGACCAATGAGCAGTTCTTC.

V usage is TRBV10-2 and J usage is TRBJ2-1; the match to TRBD1 covers 7 bases. CDR1 and CDR2 from the germline V gene are WSHSY and SAAADI. The CDR3 covers 15 residues. Trimming removed 5 bases from V and 3 bases from J; junction bases left unmatched: 7. DNA of the CDR3: TGCGCCAGCAGTACAAGACAGGGCCGCTACAATGAGCAGTTCTTC. Its translation is CASSTRQGRYNEQFF.

The chain couples TRBV12-3 or TRBV12-4 to TRBJ2-2, with no clear D. The CDR3 has 13 residues. Trimming stripped 5 bases from V and 8 bases from J, with 12 bases between. CDR3 sequence (DNA): TGTGCCAGCAGTATGACCTGGGATGGGGAGCTGTTTTTT. Translated: CASSMTWDGELFF.

J is TRBJ2-5 and V is TRBV4-2; the D call may be TRBD1 or TRBD2 (6 bases each). The V gene's germline CDR1 is LGHNA and CDR2 YNFKEQ. Trimming pared 3 bases from V and 5 bases from J, leaving 22 bases between. The CDR3 loop spans 17 amino acids. The CDR3 coding sequence is TGTGCCAGCAGCCACCCCATAGGGACACCGGAGGGGGAGACCCAGTACTTC. Protein sequence: CASSHPIGTPEGETQYF.

The rearrangement joins TRBV4-1 to TRBJ1-2; D is unresolved. CDR1 is MGHRA and CDR2 is YSYEKL in the germline V gene. Trimming removed 0 bases at V and 2 bases at J, with 10 bases between. The CDR3 is 15 residues long. The CDR3, as DNA: TGCGCCAGCAGCCAAGATCCGACGATAAACTATGGCTACACCTTC. Protein product: CASSQDPTINYGYTF.

The chain recombines TRBV19 with TRBJ1-2, with TRBD1 matching 8 bases. The CDR3 runs to 15 residues. Germline-derived CDR1 and CDR2 are LNHDA and SQIVND (reference sequence). V was pared by 6 bases and J by 6 bases, with 12 bases of the junction left unmatched. CDR3 amino acids: CASSRGDRIPNGYTF. The CDR3 DNA is TGTGCCAGTAGCAGAGGGGACAGGATTCCCAATGGCTACACCTTC.

The chain employs TRBV27 and TRBJ1-1, with TRBD1 matching 9 bases. Germline V gene sequence: CDR1 MNHEY, CDR2 SMNVEV (reference sequence). V shed 6 bases and J 6 bases; nucleotides not matched to a gene: 8. This CDR3 has 14 amino acids. The CDR3 loop is CASRSGQGRPEAFF. The DNA for the CDR3 is TGTGCCAGCAGATCTGGACAGGGGCGCCCTGAAGCTTTCTTT.

The genes are TRBV3-1 and TRBJ2-5; D may be TRBD1 or TRBD2 (5 bases each). The V gene's germline CDR1 is LGHDT and CDR2 YNNKEL (reference sequence). Trimming took 1 base from V and 5 from J, leaving 8 bases between them. The CDR3 loop spans 13 amino acids. This CDR3 reads CASSQGDVETQYF. CDR3 coding DNA: TGTGCCAGCAGCCAAGGGGACGTGGAGACCCAGTACTTC.

This sequence joins TRBV7-2 and TRBJ2-1, with TRBD2 matching over 7 bases. Germline CDR1 is SGHTA and CDR2 is FQGNSA. J lost 7 bases, V lost 3 bases, and 6 bases had no gene match. The CDR3 spans 14 residues. The CDR3 DNA reads TGTGCCAGCAGCTTGGCGGGAGCGTTGAATGAGCAGTTCTTC. Translating gives CASSLAGALNEQFF.

This chain connects TRBV29-1 to TRBJ2-2; D gene unclear. CDR1 is SQVTM and CDR2 is ANQGSEA in the germline V gene. Between the trimmed V and J ends, which lost 4 bases and 4 bases, there was a span of 10 bases. This CDR3 comprises 13 residues. CDR3 DNA sequence: TGCAGCGTTGCACAGTTTGTCACCGGGGAGCTGTTTTTT. It translates to CSVAQFVTGELFF.

The chain combines TRBV5-1 with TRBJ2-5, with a weak D call TRBD2 (5 bases). The CDR3 is 14 residues long. Per germline, CDR1 SGHRS and CDR2 YFSETQ. Trimming pared 0 bases from V and 4 bases from J, leaving 10 bases between. CDR3: CASSLDDYAETQYF. The DNA of the CDR3 is TGCGCCAGCAGCTTGGATGACTATGCAGAGACCCAGTACTTC.

The chain combines TRBV7-9 with TRBJ1-2, with a weak D call TRBD1 (5 bases). Trimming pared 8 bases from V and 7 bases from J, leaving 17 bases between. There are 13 residues in the CDR3. Per the germline V gene, CDR1 is SEHNR and CDR2 is FQNEAQ (reference sequence). The CDR3 DNA is TGTGCCAGCGCCCCGGGAGGGGCGCGTGGCTACACCTTC. Its translation: CASAPGGARGYTF.

This rearrangement joins TRBV12-3 or TRBV12-4 to TRBJ1-2, with D possibly being TRBD1 (5 bases). V dropped 3 bases and J dropped 5 bases, with 13 bases sitting between them. The CDR3 sequence is 14 residues long. The CDR3 reads CASSFPGTAYGYTF. For the CDR3, the DNA is TGTGCCAGCAGTTTCCCCGGGACGGCATATGGCTACACCTTC.

The gene calls are TRBV5-4 and TRBJ2-4, with D possibly being TRBD2 (7 bases). V lost 4 bases and J 7 bases, leaving 21 bases between the germline ends. The CDR3 length is 16 residues. CDR1 and CDR2 (germline): SGHNT, YYREEE (reference sequence). CDR3 loop: CASSTRTSGGPNIQYF. The CDR3 nucleotides read TGTGCCAGCAGCACTCGTACCTCGGGGGGCCCTAACATTCAGTACTTC.

DNA of the CDR3: TGTGCCAGCCGCTGGACTAACCTCAATGAGCAGTTCTTC. Translated: CASRWTNLNEQFF. This chain uses TRBV5-6 with TRBJ2-1, with D possibly matching TRBD2 (6 bases). Germline loops: CDR1 SGHDT, CDR2 YYEEEE. CDR3 length: 13 amino acids. Trimming shortened V by 7 bases and J by 6 bases, and 14 bases separated the two germline ends.

The rearrangement uses TRBV29-1 and TRBJ2-5, with D hard to call. V was clipped by 6 bases and J by 1 base, with 21 bases between them. CDR1 is SQVTM, CDR2 ANQGSEA, per germline. The length of the CDR3 is 16 residues. CDR3 nucleotides: TGCAGCGTCACCTATCCGTCAGACCCGAGCCAAGAGACCCAGTACTTC. Encoded protein: CSVTYPSDPSQETQYF.

The chain joins TRBV9 to TRBJ2-6; D may be TRBD1 or TRBD2 (6 bases each). Deletions cut 3 bases from V and 3 bases from J, with 13 bases between. Looked up from germline, CDR1 is SGDLS and CDR2 is YYNGEE. The CDR3 consists of 16 residues. For the CDR3, the DNA is TGTGCCAGCAGCGGCGGAGGGGGGTATGGGGCCAACGTCCTGACTTTC. Protein sequence: CASSGGGGYGANVLTF. The full variable domain, completed using reference TRBV9 and TRBJ2-6, is DSGVTQTPKHLITATGQRVTLRCSPRSGDLSVYWYQQSLDQGLQFLIQYYNGEERAKGNILERFSAQQFPDLHSELNLSSLELGDSALYFCASSGGGGYGANVLTFGAGSRLTVL.

V is TRBV27 and J is TRBJ2-7; 12 bases fit TRBD2. Trimming removed 5 bases from V and 4 bases from J; junction bases left unmatched: 6. In germline, CDR1 is MNHEY, CDR2 SMNVEV (reference sequence). The CDR3 has 15 residues. The CDR3 spells CASSGTSGGRYEQYF. For the CDR3, the DNA is TGTGCCAGCAGTGGTACTAGCGGGGGGAGGTACGAGCAGTACTTC.

V gene TRBV3-1 combines with J gene TRBJ2-5; weak D call: TRBD1 (6 bases). The V end lost 6 bases, the J end lost 0 bases, and 8 bases lay between the germline ends. CDR3 length: 13 residues. Germline CDR1 reads LGHDT; CDR2 reads YNNKEL (reference sequence). The CDR3 DNA sequence: TGTGCCAGCAGAAGGGGGTACCAAGAGACCCAGTACTTC. Protein: CASRRGYQETQYF.

This sequence joins TRBV6-4 and TRBJ1-2; perhaps TRBD1 as D (6 bases). CDR3 length: 14 amino acids. The V gene's germline CDR1 is MRHNA and CDR2 SNTAGT. The ends were cut back, 3 bases at V and 7 bases at J, with 15 bases in the middle. CDR3 nucleotides: TGTGCCAGCAGTGATGATCAGGGGATAGGTGGCTACACCTTC. Translation: CASSDDQGIGGYTF.

J is TRBJ2-1 and V is TRBV20-1, with D uncertain. The V end lost 6 bases, the J end lost 4 bases, and 4 bases lay between the germline ends. The CDR3 spans 10 residues. Germline loops: CDR1 DFQATT, CDR2 SNEGSKA (reference sequence). The CDR3 spells CSALYNEQFF. CDR3 sequence (DNA): TGCAGTGCCCTGTACAATGAGCAGTTCTTC.

The rearrangement uses TRBV29-1 and TRBJ2-7, with a possible D match to TRBD1 (6 bases). This CDR3 is built from 13 residues. The germline V gene has CDR1 SQVTM and CDR2 ANQGSEA. The germline V and J ends were trimmed by 6 bases and 0 bases, with 12 bases remaining between them. The CDR3 here is CSVRDTGSYEQYF. The CDR3 DNA sequence: TGCAGCGTGAGGGACACCGGCTCCTACGAGCAGTACTTC.